Sequencing of this TCR beta chain was carried out in a study of blood T cell repertoires in COVID-19. Libraries were prepared by immunoSEQ multiplex PCR; TCRdb keeps only in-frame clonotypes and omits some of them. The sample has 150,000 to 200,000 clones; about 88% are singletons. Trimming took 2 bases from V and 3 from J, leaving 14 bases between them. Germline V gene sequence: CDR1 SGHRS, CDR2 YFSETQ. The CDR3 sequence is 15 residues long. The chain recombines TRBV5-1 with TRBJ1-1, with D tentatively TRBD1 (5 bases). This TCR was sampled from a woman aged 18-30 years who had recovered from COVID-19. The sample comprised PBMCs or T cells enriched from blood (not recorded which). CDR3 residues: CASSFVDSGDTEAFF. In DNA, the CDR3 is TGCGCCAGCAGCTTTGTAGACAGTGGGGACACTGAAGCTTTCTTT.